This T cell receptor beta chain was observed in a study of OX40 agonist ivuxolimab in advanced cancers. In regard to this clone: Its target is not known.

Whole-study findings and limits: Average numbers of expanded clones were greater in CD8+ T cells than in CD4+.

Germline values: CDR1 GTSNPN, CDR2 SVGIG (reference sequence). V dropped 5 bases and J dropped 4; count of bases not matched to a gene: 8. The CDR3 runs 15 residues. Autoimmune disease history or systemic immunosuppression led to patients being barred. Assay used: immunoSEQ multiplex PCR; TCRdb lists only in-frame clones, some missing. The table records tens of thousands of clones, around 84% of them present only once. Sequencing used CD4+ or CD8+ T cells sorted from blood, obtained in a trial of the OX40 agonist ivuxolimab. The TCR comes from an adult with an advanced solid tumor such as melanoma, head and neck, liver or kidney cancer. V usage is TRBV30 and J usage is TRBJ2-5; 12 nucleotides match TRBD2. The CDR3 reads CAWVDPSGRGETQYF. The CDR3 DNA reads TGTGCCTGGGTCGACCCTAGCGGGAGGGGAGAGACCCAGTACTTC.